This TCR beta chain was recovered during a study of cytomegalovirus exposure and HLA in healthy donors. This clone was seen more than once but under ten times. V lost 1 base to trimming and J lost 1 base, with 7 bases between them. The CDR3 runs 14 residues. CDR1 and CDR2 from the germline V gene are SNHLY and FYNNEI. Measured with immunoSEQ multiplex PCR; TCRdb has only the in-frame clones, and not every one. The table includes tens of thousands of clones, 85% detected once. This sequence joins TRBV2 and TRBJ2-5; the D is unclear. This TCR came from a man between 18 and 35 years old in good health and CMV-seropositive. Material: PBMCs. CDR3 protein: CASSEGWSQETQYF. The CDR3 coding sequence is TGTGCCAGCAGTGAAGGATGGAGCCAAGAGACCCAGTACTTC.